The TCR beta chain under discussion was sequenced for a study of T cell responses to AZD1222 COVID-19 vaccine. This clone has just one count. The antigen is undetermined. TCRdb's copy holds only in-frame clones and misses some; the assay was immunoSEQ multiplex PCR. The sample holds 110,000 to 150,000 clones, roughly 90% seen once. This CDR3 comprises 11 residues. Germline loops: CDR1 ENHRY, CDR2 SYGVKD. Trimming stripped 10 bases from V and 8 bases from J, with 11 bases between. Findings of the study overall: Baseline serology detected seropositivity in only six AZD1222 recipients. Variant regions that are unmutated are reportedly the target of nearly half of spike-specific TCRs. The study sampled repertoires only after the peak T cell response.

The chain employs TRBV10-3 and TRBJ2-2; maybe TRBD2 (6 bases). This specimen was peripheral blood, taken on day 0 of AZD1222 vaccination. This TCR was sampled from an adult in good health. The CDR3 nucleotides are TGTGCCACCTCCCGGGGGGGGGAGCTGTTTTTT. It specifies CATSRGGELFF.